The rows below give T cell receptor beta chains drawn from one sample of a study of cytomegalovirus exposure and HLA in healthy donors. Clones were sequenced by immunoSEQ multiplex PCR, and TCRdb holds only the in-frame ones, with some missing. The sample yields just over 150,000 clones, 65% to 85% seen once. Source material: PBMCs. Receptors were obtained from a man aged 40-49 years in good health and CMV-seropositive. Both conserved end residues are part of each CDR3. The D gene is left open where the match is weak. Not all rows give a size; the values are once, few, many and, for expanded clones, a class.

cdr3_nt: TGTGCCAGCAGCTCCTTCCGGGACAGGGGGTTGAGGATTCCAGAGACCCAGTACTTC
cdr3_aa: CASSSFRDRGLRIPETQYF
v_call: TRBV7-9
clone_size: -
d_call: TRBD1
j_call: TRBJ2-5

cdr3_nt: TGTGCCAGTAGTATGGGGGAACAGGGGGTAAACACTGAAGCTTTCTTT
cdr3_aa: CASSMGEQGVNTEAFF
v_call: TRBV19
clone_size: -
d_call: TRBD1
j_call: TRBJ1-1

cdr3_nt: TGCGCCAGCAGCGCCCCTAGCGGGGGGTTTGGTGAGCAGTTCTTC
cdr3_aa: CASSAPSGGFGEQFF
v_call: TRBV5-1
clone_size: once
d_call: TRBD2
j_call: TRBJ2-1

cdr3_nt: TGTGCCAGCAGCCCCAGGGGAAAGGGAGATACGCAGTATTTT
cdr3_aa: CASSPRGKGDTQYF
v_call: TRBV4-2
clone_size: -
d_call: -
j_call: TRBJ2-3

cdr3_nt: TGTGCCAGCAGCCGACAGGGGGTGAACACTGAAGCTTTCTTT
cdr3_aa: CASSRQGVNTEAFF
v_call: TRBV7-2
clone_size: -
d_call: TRBD1
j_call: TRBJ1-1

cdr3_nt: TGTGCCAGCAGCGCTACGGCCGAGGGAAGGACTGAAGCTTTCTTT
cdr3_aa: CASSATAEGRTEAFF
v_call: TRBV9
clone_size: -
d_call: -
j_call: TRBJ1-1

cdr3_nt: TGTGCCAGCAGTTACTCTGACCCTGACAGGGGTGGGGAGCAGTACTTC
cdr3_aa: CASSYSDPDRGGEQYF
v_call: TRBV6-5
clone_size: -
d_call: TRBD1
j_call: TRBJ2-7

cdr3_nt: TGTGCCAGCAGCTTAGTCCCCGACATCACTTCACCCCTCCACTTT
cdr3_aa: CASSLVPDITSPLHF
v_call: TRBV11-2
clone_size: few
d_call: -
j_call: TRBJ1-6

cdr3_nt: TGTGCCAGCAGGGAACCGGGCGGGTCTAACTATGGCTACACCTTC
cdr3_aa: CASREPGGSNYGYTF
v_call: TRBV6-5
clone_size: once
d_call: -
j_call: TRBJ1-2

cdr3_nt: TGTGCCAGCAGTGACTACCAGGGGCGGGGGGCGAACACCGGGGAGCTGTTTTTT
cdr3_aa: CASSDYQGRGANTGELFF
v_call: TRBV6-1
clone_size: -
d_call: TRBD2
j_call: TRBJ2-2

cdr3_nt: TGTGCCAGCTCAAGGAGGGAGAACACTGAAGCTTTCTTT
cdr3_aa: CASSRRENTEAFF
v_call: TRBV5-4
clone_size: few
d_call: -
j_call: TRBJ1-1

cdr3_nt: TGTTCCAGCAGCTTATCCCGGGACGAGCAGTACTTC
cdr3_aa: CSSSLSRDEQYF
v_call: TRBV7-9
clone_size: -
d_call: -
j_call: TRBJ2-7

cdr3_nt: TGCGCCAGCAGCCAAGCCCCCGCCCTGAACTCCCTAGAGAACACCGGGGAGCTGTTTTTT
cdr3_aa: CASSQAPALNSLENTGELFF
v_call: TRBV4-3
clone_size: -
d_call: -
j_call: TRBJ2-2

cdr3_nt: TGTGCCAGCAGGGGCCCGGGACAAGGGAACAATGAGCAGTTCTTC
cdr3_aa: CASRGPGQGNNEQFF
v_call: TRBV2
clone_size: -
d_call: -
j_call: TRBJ2-1

cdr3_nt: TGTGCCAGCAGCTACAGGGGGCGAAGGACTGAAGCTTTCTTT
cdr3_aa: CASSYRGRRTEAFF
v_call: TRBV7-8
clone_size: -
d_call: TRBD1
j_call: TRBJ1-1

cdr3_nt: TGCGCCAGCAGCCAAGCGTGGACAGGGGCTAACATGAACACTGAAGCTTTCTTT
cdr3_aa: CASSQAWTGANMNTEAFF
v_call: TRBV4-1
clone_size: once
d_call: TRBD1
j_call: TRBJ1-1

cdr3_nt: TGTGCCAGCCGACTAGCGGGAGCTGGGGCCAACGTCCTGACTTTC
cdr3_aa: CASRLAGAGANVLTF
v_call: TRBV27
clone_size: -
d_call: TRBD2
j_call: TRBJ2-6

cdr3_nt: TGTGCCAGCAGCATCCTGGGGGAGGGGATCCAAGAGACCCAGTACTTC
cdr3_aa: CASSILGEGIQETQYF
v_call: TRBV5-6
clone_size: -
d_call: TRBD2
j_call: TRBJ2-5

cdr3_nt: TGTGCCAGCAGCTCCGGGCCCGGGACAGCCACTGAAGCTTTCTTT
cdr3_aa: CASSSGPGTATEAFF
v_call: TRBV7-9
clone_size: few
d_call: TRBD1
j_call: TRBJ1-1

cdr3_nt: TGTGCCATCAGTGAGTCGAAAGAGGAGACCCAGTACTTC
cdr3_aa: CAISESKEETQYF
v_call: TRBV10-3
clone_size: -
d_call: -
j_call: TRBJ2-5

cdr3_nt: TGTGCCACCAGCCCCCGACAGGTGGGTCAGCCCCAGCATTTT
cdr3_aa: CATSPRQVGQPQHF
v_call: TRBV15
clone_size: -
d_call: -
j_call: TRBJ1-5